The rows below give T cell receptor beta chains drawn from one sample of a study of blood T cell repertoires in COVID-19. The protocol was immunoSEQ multiplex PCR, while the TCRdb copy is restricted to in-frame clones and leaves out a portion. The sample includes some 320,000 clones, around 85% of them seen just once. Sequencing was performed on peripheral blood. Every receptor here comes from a human donor in a cohort sampled during active COVID-19. The CDR3 runs from the conserved cysteine through the conserved F or W. D genes are given only for firm matches.

>TRBV27|TRBJ1-6|TRBD1
CASRERTGSNSPLHF
>TRBV19|TRBJ1-6|TRBD1
CASRAGQYNSPLHF
>TRBV5-1|TRBJ1-1|TRBD1
CASSIQGARNTEAFF
>TRBV12-3/TRBV12-4|TRBJ1-1|NA
CASSPSHPTGAFF
>TRBV28|TRBJ2-7|NA
CASRPAQGYEQYF
>TRBV18|TRBJ2-7|TRBD2
CASSPNSGGSYEQYF
>TRBV2|TRBJ2-7|TRBD1
CASNPDRGLYEQYF
>TRBV6-1|TRBJ1-3|NA
CASSDQWAQVSGNTIYF
>TRBV5-1|TRBJ2-7|NA
CASSREGTPYEQYF
>TRBV7-9|TRBJ1-2|NA
CASSLTQGNYGYTF
>TRBV10-1|TRBJ1-4|NA
CASRTERVNNEKLFF
>TRBV20-1|TRBJ2-2|NA
CSASLGGNTGELFF
>TRBV29-1|TRBJ1-1|TRBD1
CSVEGRGRDTEAFF
>TRBV30|TRBJ2-6|NA
CACPGLYNLSGANVLTF
>TRBV2|TRBJ1-1|NA
CASRSPQNTEAFF
>TRBV7-2|TRBJ2-7|NA
CASSFGLIYEQYF
>TRBV5-4|TRBJ1-1|TRBD1
CASNGQGLGVTAAFF
>TRBV11-2|TRBJ2-3|NA
CASSLRLSTDTQYF
>TRBV12-3/TRBV12-4|TRBJ1-3|TRBD1
CASRGQGGNTIYF
>TRBV5-1|TRBJ2-1|TRBD1
CASSSTGTGGNEQFF
>TRBV29-1|TRBJ1-4|TRBD1
CSVRGPREKLFF
>TRBV5-1|TRBJ1-2|TRBD1
CASSTRPGQSGGGGYTF
>TRBV29-1|TRBJ2-1|NA
CSVDSHQYNEQFF
>TRBV19|TRBJ1-2|NA
CASSITLTSYGYTF
>TRBV6-5|TRBJ2-3|NA
CASRRGLFTDTQYF
>TRBV4-2|TRBJ2-3|NA
CASSQGGDGDTQYF
>TRBV30|TRBJ1-1|TRBD1
CAWSRTDRMNTEAFF
>TRBV6-5|TRBJ1-5|NA
CASSYTGSGANQPQHF
>TRBV25-1|TRBJ2-7|NA
CASSGRQSPPPYEQYF
>TRBV27|TRBJ1-2|NA
CASSLSLGDTNYGYTF
>TRBV19|TRBJ2-3|NA
CATTIRGSTDTQYF
>TRBV5-1|TRBJ2-7|TRBD1
CASSGGQGVRYEQYF
>TRBV29-1|TRBJ1-2|TRBD1
CSAKGQGDGYTF
>TRBV11-2|TRBJ2-2|TRBD2
CASKTSGGSTDAGELFF
>TRBV19|TRBJ1-5|NA
CASKAGALGNQPQHF